The entry below describes one T cell receptor (beta chain). Antigen specificity is unknown. This specimen includes other DNA sequences encoding the same CDR3. CD45RO-negative cells were positively selected for CCR7, leaving out terminally differentiated effector memory CD45RA+ cells. The CDR3 is 15 residues long. V trimming: 4 bases; J trimming: 4 bases; junction bases outside the gene matches: 5. Germline V gene lookup returns CDR1 MNHEY and CDR2 SMNVEV (reference sequence). The sample comes from a study of shared clonotypes between healthy human individuals. Study details: Aged between 18 and 49, the donors were a couple of women and three men. General observations from the study: Non-shared clonotypes had lower generation probabilities than clonotypes shared by all four sorted-subset donors. Estimated richness was generally greater in naive than memory subsets.

Authors' processing steps: Filtering differed because ImmunoSEQ produced junction-only sequences that carried no quality scores. The protocol was immunoSEQ multiplex PCR, while the TCRdb copy is restricted to in-frame clones and leaves out a portion. V, J and clone size derive from that table, while D and trimming were established from the DNA sequence. The sample has nearly 2 million clones; just under 95% are singletons. This TCR derives from a man aged 18 to 30 in good health. Material: naive CD8+ T cells sorted from blood. The rearrangement uses TRBV27 and TRBJ2-5, with 11 bases matching TRBD2. CDR3 sequence (DNA): TGTGCCAGCAGTTCTAGACTAGCGGGACTAGAGACCCAGTACTTC. This translates into CASSSRLAGLETQYF.